This T cell receptor (beta chain) stems from a study of T cell responses to AZD1222 COVID-19 vaccine. Study results and caveats: Researchers took repertoire samples only after the peak T cell response had come. Spike-specific TCR depth and breadth grew after two AZD1222 doses.

As to this clone: Its specificity is unknown.

Libraries were prepared by immunoSEQ multiplex PCR; TCRdb keeps only in-frame clonotypes and omits some of them. The table includes about 100,000 clones, about 87% detected once. The input for sequencing was peripheral blood, taken 28 days after the second AZD1222 dose. This TCR was sampled from an adult who received the AZD1222 COVID-19 vaccine.

For the CDR3, the DNA is TGTGCCAGCAGCCCCTGGACAGGGGGCGTCTACAATGAGCAGTTCTTC. Translated: CASSPWTGGVYNEQFF. J is TRBJ2-1 and V is TRBV3-1 (or the pseudogene TRBV3-2); 11 positions agree with TRBD1. This CDR3 is built from 16 residues. In germline, CDR1 is LGHDT, CDR2 YNNKEL (reference sequence). J was trimmed by 3 bases and V by 4 bases; bases with no gene match: 5.